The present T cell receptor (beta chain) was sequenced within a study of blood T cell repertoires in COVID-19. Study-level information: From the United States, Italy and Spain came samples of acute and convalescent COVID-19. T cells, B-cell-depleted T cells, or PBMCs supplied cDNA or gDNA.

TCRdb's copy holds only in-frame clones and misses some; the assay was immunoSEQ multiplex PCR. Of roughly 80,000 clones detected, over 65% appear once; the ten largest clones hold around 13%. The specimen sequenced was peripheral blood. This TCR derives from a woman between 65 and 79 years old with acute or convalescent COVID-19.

CDR3 residues: CASSQGTGVLKQFF. In nucleotides, the CDR3 is TGTGCCAGCAGCCAAGGGACAGGGGTTTTGAAGCAGTTCTTC. The rearrangement links TRBV4-2 to TRBJ2-1; 9 bases align to TRBD1. The CDR3 has 14 residues. With V trimmed by 1 base and J by 11 bases, 6 bases remained unmatched. From germline, CDR1 is LGHNA and CDR2 YNFKEQ.